A single sample is the source of the 28 T cell receptor beta chains below, sequenced in a study of shared clonotypes between healthy human individuals. Here immunoSEQ multiplex PCR was the method, and the copy in TCRdb shows in-frame clones only, minus some. The table records fewer than 2.5 million clones, approximately 93% of them present only once. The sequenced sample was naive CD4+ T cells from PBMCs. Regarding subset: CD45RA+ positively selected. These receptors originate from a young man in good health. Some clones in this sample may be carry-over from other donors' samples.

V usage is TRBV4-1 and J usage is TRBJ1-2; D is possibly TRBD1 (5 bases). The CDR3 sequence is 15 residues long. V was cut by 0 bases and J by 4 bases, with 12 bases left in between. Germline lookup yields CDR1 MGHRA and CDR2 YSYEKL. The chain's CDR3 is CASSQEQGTFYGYTF. CDR3 in DNA: TGCGCCAGCAGCCAAGAGCAGGGCACCTTCTATGGCTACACCTTC.

The chain carries TRBV6-6 and TRBJ2-7, with 9 bases that match TRBD1. The CDR3 consists of 14 residues. The germline V gene has CDR1 MNHNY and CDR2 SVGAGI (reference sequence). After removal of 4 bases from V and 4 bases from J, the junction contained 5 bases not matched to a gene. DNA of the CDR3: TGTGCCAGCAGTTCTCGGGACAGGGCGTACGAGCAGTACTTC. Its protein product is CASSSRDRAYEQYF.

The chain employs TRBV14 and TRBJ2-1; D gene uncertain. Germline V gives CDR1 SGHDN, CDR2 FVKESK. The CDR3 is 14 residues long. Deletions cut 2 bases from V and 5 bases from J, with 10 bases between. The CDR3 is CASSQLGAHNEQFF. In DNA form, the CDR3 reads TGTGCCAGCAGCCAACTAGGAGCCCACAATGAGCAGTTCTTC.

The chain uses TRBV27 and TRBJ2-2; possible D gene TRBD2, 6 bases. From germline, CDR1 is MNHEY and CDR2 SMNVEV (reference sequence). V was cut by 6 bases and J by 3 bases, with 20 bases left in between. This CDR3 has 17 amino acids. The CDR3 bases are TGTGCCAGCAGACCCGGGGCGAGCGGGCGGGACACCGGGGAGCTGTTTTTT. It yields the protein CASRPGASGRDTGELFF.

The CDR3 reads CAWSLRRATEAFF. The DNA of the CDR3 is TGTGCCTGGAGTTTGAGGAGGGCAACTGAAGCTTTCTTT. The V and J genes are TRBV30 and TRBJ1-1; D is ambiguous. Trimming took 2 bases from V and 5 from J, leaving 12 bases between them. The CDR3 extends over 13 amino acids. Germline values: CDR1 GTSNPN, CDR2 SVGIG (reference sequence).

This clone has just one count. The chain uses TRBV4-3 and TRBJ2-5; no firm D call. Germline assignment: CDR1 LGHNA and CDR2 YSLEER. The length of the CDR3 is 14 residues. Trimming took 0 bases from V and 2 from J, leaving 7 bases between them. CDR3 DNA: TGCGCCAGCAGCCAAGACAGGTTACAAGAGACCCAGTACTTC. This gives the protein CASSQDRLQETQYF.

This sequence joins TRBV18 and TRBJ2-7, with 7 bases that match TRBD1. V trimming: 2 bases; J trimming: 0 bases; junction bases outside the gene matches: 7. This CDR3 spans 16 amino acids. Germline assignment: CDR1 KGHSH and CDR2 LQKENI. The CDR3 here is CASSPYSGQSSYEQYF. CDR3 nucleotides: TGTGCCAGCTCACCATATTCGGGACAGAGCTCCTACGAGCAGTACTTC.

The genes are TRBV5-3 and TRBJ2-7; TRBD2 matches at 8 bases. TRBV5-3 has ORF status, its function being uncertain. The CDR3 contains 15 residues. The J segment lost 5 bases and the V segment lost 7 bases, leaving 14 bases of the junction unmatched. DNA of the CDR3: TGTGCCAGAGGAGAAACCGGGACTAGTTGGGACGAGCAGTACTTC. Translation gives CARGETGTSWDEQYF.

This chain joins TRBV4-1 and TRBJ2-3; D ambiguous. The V gene's germline CDR1 is MGHRA and CDR2 YSYEKL. CDR3 length: 14 residues. Trimming cost V 3 bases and J 4 bases, with 11 bases left between them. CDR3 nucleotides: TGCGCCAGCAGCCAGGCTTCCCGCCCAGATACGCAGTATTTT. As protein: CASSQASRPDTQYF.

The rearrangement uses TRBV4-3 and TRBJ1-3, with D tentatively TRBD1 (5 bases). The CDR3 consists of 18 residues. The V end lost 2 bases, the J end lost 0 bases, and 17 bases lay between the germline ends. Germline V gives CDR1 LGHNA, CDR2 YSLEER. This CDR3 is CASSQFTPGGDSGNTIYF. CDR3 sequence (DNA): TGCGCCAGCAGCCAATTCACCCCGGGGGGGGACTCTGGAAACACCATATATTTT.

As DNA, the CDR3 is TGTGCCAGCAGCTTAGATTGGTCCGCGGGGGCTTACGAGCAGTACTTC. Protein sequence: CASSLDWSAGAYEQYF. The gene calls are TRBV7-2 and TRBJ2-7; D may be TRBD2 (7 bases). Germline V CDR1 and CDR2: SGHTA, FQGNSA. With 1 base removed from V and 4 bases from J, the gap between germline ends came to 17 bases. The CDR3 has 16 amino acids. The complete variable domain, with remaining parts taken from reference TRBV7-2 and TRBJ2-7, reads GAGVSQSPSNKVTEKGKDVELRCDPISGHTALYWYRQSLGQGLEFLIYFQGNSAPDKSGLPSDRFSAERTGGSVSTLTIQRTQQEDSAVYLCASSLDWSAGAYEQYFGPGTRLTVT.

V and J are TRBV5-1 and TRBJ2-5, with D tentatively TRBD1 or TRBD2 (5 bases each). This CDR3 contains 13 residues. Deletions cut 5 bases from V and 4 bases from J, with 12 bases between. Per the germline V gene, CDR1 is SGHRS and CDR2 is YFSETQ. In DNA form, the CDR3 reads TGCGCCAGCAGGGAGATGGGGGTAGAGACCCAGTACTTC. It is translated as CASREMGVETQYF.

The chain couples TRBV4-2 to TRBJ1-1; tentatively, D is TRBD1 (5 bases). Trimming pared 3 bases from V and 4 bases from J, leaving 12 bases between. The CDR3 has 14 residues. The germline CDR1 and CDR2 sequences are LGHNA and YNFKEQ. For the CDR3, the DNA is TGTGCCAGCAGCCAGGCCCGGGGGGGCACTGAAGCTTTCTTT. Residues: CASSQARGGTEAFF.

This clone was detected a few times. The gene calls are TRBV28 and TRBJ1-1, with a tentative D call TRBD1 (5 bases). Germline lookup yields CDR1 MDHEN and CDR2 SYDVKM. The length of the CDR3 is 16 residues. V was shortened by 5 bases and J by 1 base, with 17 bases between the two germline ends. The CDR3 reads CASSQLGREGNTEAFF. The CDR3 nucleotides are TGTGCCAGCAGTCAGCTGGGGCGGGAGGGGAACACTGAAGCTTTCTTT.

The gene calls are TRBV4-3 and TRBJ2-1; 11 bases fit TRBD2. Per germline, CDR1 LGHNA and CDR2 YSLEER. The CDR3 contains 19 residues. V lost 6 bases and J lost 3; bases outside the gene matches: 16. CDR3 loop: CASSPGPGLAETFYNEQFF. In DNA form, the CDR3 reads TGCGCCAGCAGTCCCGGTCCGGGACTAGCGGAAACATTCTACAATGAGCAGTTCTTC.

The V and J genes are TRBV30 and TRBJ1-2, with D maybe TRBD1 (6 bases). V was cut by 3 bases and J by 5 bases, with 13 bases left in between. Germline CDR1 is GTSNPN and CDR2 is SVGIG (reference sequence). The CDR3 runs to 13 residues. As DNA, the CDR3 is TGTGCCTGGAGAGATCCGGGGGCATATGGCTACACCTTC. Translation: CAWRDPGAYGYTF.

The chain uses TRBV4-1 and TRBJ2-1; 16 bases fit TRBD2. Trimming removed 3 bases from V and 4 bases from J; junction bases left unmatched: 9. There are 19 residues in the CDR3. CDR1 MGHRA and CDR2 YSYEKL come from the germline V gene. CDR3 sequence reads: CASSHGTSGRGARYNEQFF. DNA of the CDR3: TGCGCCAGCAGCCACGGGACTAGCGGGAGGGGAGCGCGGTACAATGAGCAGTTCTTC.

This rearrangement joins TRBV4-1 to TRBJ2-3; 9 nucleotides line up with TRBD2. Germline assignment: CDR1 MGHRA and CDR2 YSYEKL. V shed 1 base and J 5 bases; nucleotides not matched to a gene: 13. This CDR3 comprises 18 residues. The CDR3 DNA reads as TGCGCCAGCAGCCAAGTGTCGGGTAGCGGGAGAGTCGGAGATACGCAGTATTTT. This codes for CASSQVSGSGRVGDTQYF.

This sequence joins TRBV28 and TRBJ1-5; TRBD1 matches at 8 bases. Trimming at V came to 5 bases and at J to 1 base, leaving 16 bases not matched to a gene. Germline V gene data show CDR1 as MDHEN and CDR2 as SYDVKM. The CDR3 covers 19 residues. CDR3 region: CASSPRWDRNLGSNQPQHF. The CDR3 DNA follows: TGTGCCAGCAGTCCCCGTTGGGACAGGAACCTTGGGAGCAATCAGCCCCAGCATTTT.

V and J are TRBV28 and TRBJ2-1; 13 nucleotides agree with TRBD2. The CDR3 is made up of 18 amino acids. Germline CDR1 reads MDHEN; CDR2 reads SYDVKM. Losses at the gene ends were 0 bases for V and 1 base for J; bases not matched to a gene: 3. In nucleotides, the CDR3 is TGTGCCAGCAGTTTATGGGGACTAGCGGGAAGATCCTACAATGAGCAGTTCTTC. As protein: CASSLWGLAGRSYNEQFF.

The J gene is TRBJ2-3, the V gene TRBV7-9; D remains unclear. This CDR3 region has 13 residues. V was clipped by 2 bases and J by 1 base, with 4 bases between them. Germline CDR1 and CDR2: SEHNR and FQNEAQ (reference sequence). CDR3 nucleotides: TGTGCCAGCAGCTTACTGCGCACAGATACGCAGTATTTT. As protein: CASSLLRTDTQYF.

The genes are TRBV25-1 and TRBJ2-3; a possible D gene is TRBD1 (6 bases). The V and J ends lost 3 bases and 6 bases respectively, with 16 bases between them. The length of the CDR3 is 15 residues. Per the germline V gene, CDR1 is MGHDK and CDR2 is SYGVNS. This chain's CDR3 is CASSDPRGAGDTQYF. The CDR3 coding sequence is TGTGCCAGCAGTGACCCCAGGGGAGCAGGGGATACGCAGTATTTT.

This CDR3 reads CASSLEGTGSRYEQYF. DNA of the CDR3: TGCGCCAGCAGCTTGGAAGGGACAGGGTCCAGGTACGAGCAGTACTTC. The V call is TRBV5-1, the J call TRBJ2-7, with TRBD1 identical over 9 bases. V shed 0 bases and J 4 bases; nucleotides not matched to a gene: 8. Looked up from germline, CDR1 is SGHRS and CDR2 is YFSETQ. This CDR3 comprises 16 residues.

This chain joins TRBV28 and TRBJ1-6, with D possibly TRBD1 on 6 matching bases. Germline values: CDR1 MDHEN, CDR2 SYDVKM. The CDR3 is 15 residues long. V lost 7 bases and J lost 8, with 18 bases in between. CDR3 residues: CASTPFGGGDSPLHF. In nucleotides, the CDR3 is TGTGCCAGCACCCCCTTTGGGGGGGGCGATTCACCCCTCCACTTT.

CDR3 protein: CASSFLGINQPQHF. CDR3 bases: TGTGCCAGCAGTTTCTTGGGGATCAATCAGCCCCAGCATTTT. The rearrangement links TRBV27 to TRBJ1-5; D remains unclear. Deletions cut 3 bases from V and 3 bases from J, with 9 bases between. Germline CDR1 is MNHEY and CDR2 is SMNVEV (reference sequence). The length of the CDR3 is 14 residues.

The V gene is TRBV5-1, the J gene TRBJ2-2, with D uncertain. The CDR3 totals 14 residues. Looked up from germline, CDR1 is SGHRS and CDR2 is YFSETQ. The germline V and J ends were trimmed by 1 base and 4 bases, with 8 bases remaining between them. CDR3 loop: CASSLRIGTGELFF. The CDR3 DNA reads as TGCGCCAGCAGCTTGAGGATTGGCACCGGGGAGCTGTTTTTT.

The CDR3 nucleotides read TGTGCCAGCAGCACTGACAGGGGGACAGATACGCAGTATTTT. Protein: CASSTDRGTDTQYF. The V call is TRBV7-2, the J call TRBJ2-3; 9 bases map to TRBD1. Germline V lookup: CDR1 SGHTA, CDR2 FQGNSA. CDR3 size: 14 residues. V was clipped by 5 bases and J by 3 bases; unmatched bases: 3.

This rearrangement joins TRBV5-1 to TRBJ2-3, with 8 bases that match TRBD2. Germline values: CDR1 SGHRS, CDR2 YFSETQ. The CDR3 is 18 amino acids. V was clipped by 4 bases and J by 1 base; unmatched bases: 14. The CDR3 sequence: CASSPAGKAGVRTDTQYF. CDR3 sequence (DNA): TGCGCCAGCAGCCCCGCGGGGAAAGCGGGAGTTCGCACAGATACGCAGTATTTT.